This TCR beta chain originates from a study of early stage breast cancer tumors. Background on the study: The ER+/PR+/HER2- tumors included about 8 ductal and four lobular carcinomas.

Concerning this clone: Antigen unknown.

Study-level results: Compared with adjacent normal breast tissue, tumors showed approximately 2.5-fold greater T cell density and higher clonality. Most shared enriched TCRB sequences were commonly generated ones.

Clones were sequenced by immunoSEQ multiplex PCR, and TCRdb holds only the in-frame ones, with some missing. The table has over 25,000 clones, around 53% seen once. The TCR was taken from a person aged 45-65 years with breast cancer. The sample comprised breast tumor tissue.

This CDR3 reads CASSVGTLTSTDTQYF. CDR3 nucleotide sequence: TGTGCCAGCAGCGTAGGGACTCTTACTAGCACAGATACGCAGTATTTT. The chain has TRBV9 and TRBJ2-3, with D perhaps TRBD2 (5 bases). Germline-derived CDR1 and CDR2 are SGDLS and YYNGEE. CDR3 size: 16 residues. V lost 0 bases to trimming and J lost 0 bases, with 11 bases between them.